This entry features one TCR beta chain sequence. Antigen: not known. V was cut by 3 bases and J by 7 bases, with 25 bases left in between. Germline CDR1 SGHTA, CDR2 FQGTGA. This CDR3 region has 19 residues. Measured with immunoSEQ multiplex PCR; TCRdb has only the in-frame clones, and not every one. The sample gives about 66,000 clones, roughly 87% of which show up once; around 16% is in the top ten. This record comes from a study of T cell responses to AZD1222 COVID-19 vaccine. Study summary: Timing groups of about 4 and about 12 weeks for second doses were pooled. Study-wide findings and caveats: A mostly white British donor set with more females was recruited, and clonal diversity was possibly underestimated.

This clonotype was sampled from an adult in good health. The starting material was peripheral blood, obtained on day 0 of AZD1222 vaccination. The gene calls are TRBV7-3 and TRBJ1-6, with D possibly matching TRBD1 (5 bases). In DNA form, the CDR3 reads TGTGCCAGCAGCTTCCTGGCGGGGCCCGGGACTGGGCCAAATTCACCCCTCCACTTT. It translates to CASSFLAGPGTGPNSPLHF.